This record covers a single TCR beta chain. Per sample, at least 6 micrograms of total RNA were extracted. The sample belongs to a study of blood T cells in healthy people across ages. Trimming shortened V by 2 bases and J by 5 bases, and 18 bases separated the two germline ends. The CDR3 extends over 16 amino acids. Germline CDR1 and CDR2: SGHDT and YYEEEE. Primed by a sample-barcoded 5' primer and a J-beta primer mix, a second PCR proceeded for about 7 to 11 cycles. TCRdb recomputed calls from the 5' RACE reads with MiXCR, one row per CDR3 protein. There are about 1.4 million distinct CDR3 sequences in the sample; almost 60% occur only once, and 5.5% to 8% lies in the top ten.

The sample comprised blood. The origin of this receptor is a man between 18 and 35 years old in good health. The chain has TRBV5-6 and TRBJ2-3, with D perhaps TRBD1 or TRBD2 (5 bases each). CDR3 nucleotides: TGTGCCAGCAGCTTACAAACAGGAAGCGGTGGAGATACGCAGTATTTT. Translation gives CASSLQTGSGGDTQYF.